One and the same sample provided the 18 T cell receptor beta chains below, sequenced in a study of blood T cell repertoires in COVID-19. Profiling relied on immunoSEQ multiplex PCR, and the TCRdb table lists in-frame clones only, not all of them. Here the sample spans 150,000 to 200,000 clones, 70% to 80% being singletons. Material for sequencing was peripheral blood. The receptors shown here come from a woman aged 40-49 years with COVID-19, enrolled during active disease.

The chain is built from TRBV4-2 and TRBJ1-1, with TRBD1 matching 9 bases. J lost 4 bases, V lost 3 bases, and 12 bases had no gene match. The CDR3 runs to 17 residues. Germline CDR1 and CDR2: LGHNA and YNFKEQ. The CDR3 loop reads CASSHLGRGTGSTEAFF. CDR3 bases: TGTGCCAGCAGCCATCTAGGGAGAGGGACAGGGAGCACTGAAGCTTTCTTT.

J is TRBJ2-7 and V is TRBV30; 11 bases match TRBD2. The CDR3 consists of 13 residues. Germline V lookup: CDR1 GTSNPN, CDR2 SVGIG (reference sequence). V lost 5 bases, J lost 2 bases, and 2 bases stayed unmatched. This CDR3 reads CAWVLAGAYEQYF. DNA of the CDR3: TGTGCCTGGGTACTAGCGGGGGCCTACGAGCAGTACTTC.

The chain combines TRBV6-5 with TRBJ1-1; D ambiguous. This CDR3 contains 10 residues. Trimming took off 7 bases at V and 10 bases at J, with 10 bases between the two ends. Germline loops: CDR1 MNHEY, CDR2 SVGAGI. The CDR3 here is CASMEWRAFF. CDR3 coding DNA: TGTGCCAGCATGGAGTGGAGAGCTTTCTTT.

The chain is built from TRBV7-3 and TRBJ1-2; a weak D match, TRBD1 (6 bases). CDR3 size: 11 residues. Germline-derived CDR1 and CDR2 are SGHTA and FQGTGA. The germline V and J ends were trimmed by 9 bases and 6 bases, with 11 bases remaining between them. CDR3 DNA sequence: TGTGCCAGTTCCTCAGGGGATGGCTACACCTTC. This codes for CASSSGDGYTF.

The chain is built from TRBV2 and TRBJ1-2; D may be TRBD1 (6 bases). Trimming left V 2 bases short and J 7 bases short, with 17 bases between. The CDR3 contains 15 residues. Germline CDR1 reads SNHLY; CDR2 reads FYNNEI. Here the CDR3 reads CASSERGTAGLGYTF. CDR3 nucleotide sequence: TGTGCCAGCAGTGAAAGGGGGACGGCAGGACTTGGCTACACCTTC.

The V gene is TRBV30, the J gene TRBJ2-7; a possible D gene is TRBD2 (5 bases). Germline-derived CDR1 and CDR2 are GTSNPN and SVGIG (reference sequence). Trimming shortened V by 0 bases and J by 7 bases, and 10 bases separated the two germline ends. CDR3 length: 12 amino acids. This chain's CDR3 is CAWSVSGKEQYF. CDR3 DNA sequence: TGTGCCTGGAGTGTATCGGGAAAAGAGCAGTACTTC. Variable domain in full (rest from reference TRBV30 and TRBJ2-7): SQTIHQWPATLVQPVGSPLSLECTVEGTSNPNLYWYRQAAGRGLQLLFYSVGIGQISSEVPQNLSASRPQDRQFILSSKKLLLSDSGFYLCAWSVSGKEQYFGPGTRLTVT.

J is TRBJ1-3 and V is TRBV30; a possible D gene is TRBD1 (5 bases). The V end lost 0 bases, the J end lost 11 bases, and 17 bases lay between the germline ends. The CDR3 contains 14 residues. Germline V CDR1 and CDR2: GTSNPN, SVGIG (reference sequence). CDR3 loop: CAWSVWTRDIAIYF. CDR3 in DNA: TGTGCCTGGAGTGTCTGGACCAGGGATATCGCCATATATTTT.

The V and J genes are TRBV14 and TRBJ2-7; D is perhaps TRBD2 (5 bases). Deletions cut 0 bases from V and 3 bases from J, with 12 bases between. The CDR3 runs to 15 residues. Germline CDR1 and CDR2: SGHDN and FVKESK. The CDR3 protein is CASSQDDHGNYEQYF. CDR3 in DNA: TGTGCCAGCAGCCAAGACGACCACGGGAACTACGAGCAGTACTTC.

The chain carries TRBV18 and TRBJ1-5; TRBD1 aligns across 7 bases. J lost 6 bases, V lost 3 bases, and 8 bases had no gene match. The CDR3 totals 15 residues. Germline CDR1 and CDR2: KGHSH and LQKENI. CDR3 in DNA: TGTGCCAGCTCACCGGAGGGCCAGGGGGGTCAGCCCCAGCATTTT. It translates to CASSPEGQGGQPQHF.

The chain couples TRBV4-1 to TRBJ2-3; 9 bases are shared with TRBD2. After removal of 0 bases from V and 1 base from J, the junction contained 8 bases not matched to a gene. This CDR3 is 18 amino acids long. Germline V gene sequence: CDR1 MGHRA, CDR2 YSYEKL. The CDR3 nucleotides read TGCGCCAGCAGCCAAGATTGGGAGTCTAGCGGGGGCACAGATACGCAGTATTTT. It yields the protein CASSQDWESSGGTDTQYF.

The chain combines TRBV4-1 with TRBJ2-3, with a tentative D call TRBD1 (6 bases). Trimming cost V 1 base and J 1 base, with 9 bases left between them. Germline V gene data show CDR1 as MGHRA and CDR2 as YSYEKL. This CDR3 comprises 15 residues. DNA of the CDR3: TGCGCCAGCAGCCAAGTTGCAGGGGGCACAGATACGCAGTATTTT. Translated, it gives CASSQVAGGTDTQYF.

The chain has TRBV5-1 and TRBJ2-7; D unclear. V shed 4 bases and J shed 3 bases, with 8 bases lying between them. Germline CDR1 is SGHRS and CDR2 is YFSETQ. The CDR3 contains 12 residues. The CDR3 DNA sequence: TGCGCCAGCAGCAACCAGCGCTACGAGCAGTACTTC. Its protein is CASSNQRYEQYF.

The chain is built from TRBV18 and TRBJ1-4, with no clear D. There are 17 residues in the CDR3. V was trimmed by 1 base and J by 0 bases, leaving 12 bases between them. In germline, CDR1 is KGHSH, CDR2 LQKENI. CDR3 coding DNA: TGTGCCAGCTCACCACTACGCAACGTAGCAACTAATGAAAAACTGTTTTTT. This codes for CASSPLRNVATNEKLFF.

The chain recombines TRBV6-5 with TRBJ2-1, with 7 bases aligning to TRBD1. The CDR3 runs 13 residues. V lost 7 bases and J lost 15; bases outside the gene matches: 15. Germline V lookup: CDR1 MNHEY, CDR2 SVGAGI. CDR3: CASTSTEHPGGFF. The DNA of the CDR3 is TGTGCCAGCACAAGCACTGAACATCCAGGGGGGTTCTTC.

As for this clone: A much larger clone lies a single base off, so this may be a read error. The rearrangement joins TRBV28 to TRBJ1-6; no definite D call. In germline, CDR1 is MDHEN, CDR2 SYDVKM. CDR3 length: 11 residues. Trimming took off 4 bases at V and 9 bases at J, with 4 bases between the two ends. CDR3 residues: CASSSSSPLHF. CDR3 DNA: TGTGCCAGCAGTTCCAGTTCACCCCTCCACTTT.

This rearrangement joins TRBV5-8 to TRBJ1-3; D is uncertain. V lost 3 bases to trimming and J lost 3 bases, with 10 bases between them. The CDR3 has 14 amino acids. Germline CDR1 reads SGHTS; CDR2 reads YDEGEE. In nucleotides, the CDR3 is TGTGCCAGCAGCTCTGGGCAGATTGGAAACACCATATATTTT. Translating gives CASSSGQIGNTIYF.

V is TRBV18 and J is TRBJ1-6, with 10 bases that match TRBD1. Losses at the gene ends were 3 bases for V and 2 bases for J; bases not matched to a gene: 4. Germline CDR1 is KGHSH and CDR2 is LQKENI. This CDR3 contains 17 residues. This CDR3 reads CASSPGTGAPYNSPLHF. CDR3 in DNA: TGTGCCAGCTCACCTGGGACAGGGGCGCCCTATAATTCACCCCTCCACTTT.

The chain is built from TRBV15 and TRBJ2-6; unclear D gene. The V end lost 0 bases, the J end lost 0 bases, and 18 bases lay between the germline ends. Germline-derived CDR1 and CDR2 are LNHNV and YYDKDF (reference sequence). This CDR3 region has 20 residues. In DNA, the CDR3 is TGTGCCACCAGCAGAGATCTAACACTCCAAGGAGCCTCTGGGGCCAACGTCCTGACTTTC. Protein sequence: CATSRDLTLQGASGANVLTF.